The clone carrying this TCR beta chain has a single count. Its antigen remains unknown. Germline V gene data show CDR1 as ENHRY and CDR2 as SYGVKD. The CDR3 has 13 amino acids. Germline trimming cut 10 bases from V and 6 bases from J; bases unmatched to any gene: 9. Terminally differentiated effector memory CD45RA+ cells were left out of the naive CD8 fraction, which was CD45RO-negative and positively selected for CCR7. The data belong to a study of shared clonotypes between healthy human individuals. The study, taken as a whole, reports: Memory subsets had estimated richness that was generally smaller than that of naive subsets. Rarefaction exposed incomplete sorted-subset sequencing despite large depth. Expectations were that clonotype sharing among donors would be affected by sequencing depth.

The method was immunoSEQ multiplex PCR; TCRdb's version includes in-frame clones alone and lacks a portion of them. The table records about 2.1 million clones, more than 85% of them present only once. This chain joins TRBV10-3 and TRBJ2-7, with 10 bases matching TRBD2. This clonotype was obtained from a man aged 18-30 years in good health. Some clones in this sample may be carry-over from other donors' samples. Material: naive CD8+ T cells from PBMCs. The CDR3 DNA reads as TGTGCCAACCTAGCGGGAGCGCCTTCCGAGCAGTACTTC. This gives the protein CANLAGAPSEQYF.